This T cell receptor beta chain was recorded in a study of identifying expanded T cells in peripheral blood. Data came from immunoSEQ multiplex PCR; TCRdb stores just in-frame clones and leaves some out. The table shows 95,000 to 100,000 clones, with 87% occurring only once. To note about this clone: Its target is not known.

Overall study findings and caveats: Across healthy donors, higher total template counts meant significantly greater approximately two-week count variance. Technical replicates showed about 1.2 changed clones; two weeks 15 to 20; four weeks 19.

No infections or other immune events were documented during collection. The ends were cut back, 4 bases at V and 7 bases at J, with 4 bases in the middle. This CDR3 contains 10 residues. Germline lookup yields CDR1 SNHLY and CDR2 FYNNEI. Sequencing was done on a sample of blood. This chain uses TRBV2 with TRBJ1-1; D ambiguous. The receptor comes from a person aged 18 to 70 in good health. The CDR3 DNA is TGTGCCAGCAGTGGTTTTGAAGCTTTCTTT. Translation gives CASSGFEAFF.